Sequencing of this TCR beta chain was carried out in a study of beta chain features in type 1 diabetes. Study-wide points: Among patients with Type 1 diabetes, TCRB CDR3s were moderately but significantly shorter in every one of the four CD4+ subsets.

This clone was seen only a few times. Its antigen is unidentified. In germline, CDR1 is MNHNY, CDR2 SVGAGI (reference sequence). The CDR3 runs 13 residues. Trimming stripped 6 bases from V and 2 bases from J, with 11 bases between. Expressed TCRB transcripts got sequenced, as all isolated RNA was reverse transcribed. Profiled with immunoSEQ multiplex PCR; TCRdb holds only in-frame clones, not every one. The table shows 970,000 or so clones, with under 20% occurring only once. The sample taken for sequencing was naive CD4+ T cells from blood. The clonotype originates from a woman between 18 and 30 years old in good health. The rearrangement links TRBV6-6 to TRBJ2-7; D might be TRBD1 (5 bases). The CDR3 DNA is TGTGCCAGCAGCCAAGAGGACACCTACGAGCAGTACTTC. This encodes CASSQEDTYEQYF.